The rows below give T cell receptor beta chains drawn from one sample of a study of T-cell reconstitution after alpha-beta-depleted transplantation in children. Using its own MiXCR run on the PCR reads, TCRdb lists one record per CDR3 protein. This table has 600,000 or so distinct CDR3 sequences, approximately 22% appearing once. The specimen was PBMCs, mostly from graft donor cells, collected 360 days after TCRalphabeta/CD19-depleted stem cell transplant. Every receptor here comes from a boy younger than two who had a stem cell transplant for acute myeloid leukemia, so the T cells may come from the graft donor. Both conserved end residues are part of each CDR3. Some rows have no size entry. The others give once, few or many, or a class for an expanded clone.

TRBV12-3/TRBV12-4	many	TRBJ2-3	CASSYKDTQYF
TRBV12-3/TRBV12-4	few	TRBJ1-4	CASSLGEGGEKLFF
TRBV5-1	-	TRBJ2-5	CASSPNTETQYF
TRBV6-1	-	TRBJ2-7	CASSPRTGGGYEQYF
TRBV7-9	few	TRBJ2-5	CASSLVTGAETQYF
TRBV12-3/TRBV12-4	many	TRBJ2-1	CASSLGLAGQFF
TRBV5-1	few	TRBJ2-1	CASSLWLMEDSASYNEQFF
TRBV7-9	few	TRBJ1-2	CASSRTGFGYTF
TRBV6-5	many	TRBJ1-2	CASSYSRDDHMNYGYTF
TRBV12-3/TRBV12-4	many	TRBJ2-3	CASSRTGLAGHPDTQYF
TRBV4-1	-	TRBJ2-1	CASSQGLSPYREQFF
TRBV24-1	many	TRBJ2-1	CATSDFDRVHEQFF
TRBV20-1	-	TRBJ1-2	CSARGGAGYTF
TRBV24-1	once	TRBJ2-3	CATSPLAESTDTQYF
TRBV29-1	many	TRBJ2-1	CSVEGQINEQFF
TRBV20-1	few	TRBJ2-1	CSARDQTHHYNEQFF
TRBV20-1	-	TRBJ1-3	CSASVPGRGGNTIYF
TRBV20-1	-	TRBJ2-1	CSARISGTSGGPYNEQFF
TRBV6-1	-	TRBJ1-1	CASSAGQGIQAFF
TRBV20-1	many	TRBJ2-3	CSASSLASQYF
TRBV29-1	many	TRBJ1-1	CSVTGGGTEAFF
TRBV28	many	TRBJ2-5	CASYGTDQETQYF
TRBV20-1	-	TRBJ2-5	CSAGSRDSRETQYF
TRBV12-3/TRBV12-4	many	TRBJ2-3	CASSETSGAPYTQYF